What follows are 8 T cell receptor beta chains derived from one specimen sequenced in a study of cytomegalovirus exposure and HLA in healthy donors. The study ran its PCR with 60 Vbeta and 13 Jbeta primers. Libraries were prepared by immunoSEQ multiplex PCR; TCRdb keeps only in-frame clonotypes and omits some of them. The sample shows some 96,000 clones, about 75% of them seen only once. The sequencing sample was made of PBMCs. These receptors were collected from a man aged 40-50 years in good health and CMV-seropositive.

This clone was counted once. The CDR3 DNA sequence: TGTGCCAGCAGCCGCGGATTGGAAGGCTACACCTTC. Its translation is CASSRGLEGYTF. The V and J genes are TRBV5-4 and TRBJ1-2; no reliable D call. V was shortened by 4 bases and J by 8 bases, with 12 bases between the two germline ends. This CDR3 has 12 amino acids. Germline assignment: CDR1 SGHNT and CDR2 YYREEE (reference sequence).

This chain connects TRBV28 to TRBJ1-1; TRBD1 is a possible D gene (6 bases). The ends were cut back, 6 bases at V and 4 bases at J, with 9 bases in the middle. This CDR3 has 12 amino acids. Germline V CDR1 and CDR2: MDHEN, SYDVKM. The DNA of the CDR3 is TGTGCCAGCAGGGGGGCTGGCACTGAAGCTTTCTTT. Translating it yields CASRGAGTEAFF.

The chain employs TRBV18 and TRBJ1-1; the match to TRBD1 covers 7 bases. Germline trimming cut 0 bases from V and 6 bases from J; bases unmatched to any gene: 10. CDR3 length equals 16 residues. From germline, CDR1 is KGHSH and CDR2 LQKENI. CDR3 bases: TGTGCCAGCTCACCACCGGGGGCTACAGGGGACGCTGAAGCTTTCTTT. Encoded protein: CASSPPGATGDAEAFF.

This chain joins TRBV9 and TRBJ2-1, with 8 bases fitting TRBD2. Germline V gene data show CDR1 as SGDLS and CDR2 as YYNGEE. The CDR3 consists of 14 residues. Trimming removed 3 bases from V and 5 bases from J; junction bases left unmatched: 4. Here the CDR3 reads CASSAGTRDNEQFF. The DNA for the CDR3 is TGTGCCAGCAGCGCCGGGACTAGAGACAATGAGCAGTTCTTC.

The chain is built from TRBV12-5 and TRBJ2-1, with TRBD1 matching 9 bases. Germline V gives CDR1 LGHNT, CDR2 FRNRAP. V was clipped by 2 bases and J by 7 bases; unmatched bases: 6. The CDR3 has 15 residues. CDR3 amino acids: CASGLPRDRVNEQFF. DNA of the CDR3: TGTGCTAGTGGTTTGCCCCGGGACAGGGTTAATGAGCAGTTCTTC. The whole variable domain, remainder taken from reference TRBV12-5 and TRBJ2-1, is DARVTQTPRHKVTEMGQEVTMRCQPILGHNTVFWYRQTMMQGLELLAYFRNRAPLDDSGMPKDRFSAEMPDATLATLKIQPSEPRDSAVYFCASGLPRDRVNEQFFGPGTRLTVL.

This chain links TRBV28 with TRBJ2-1; possibly TRBD2 for D (6 bases). The germline gives CDR1 MDHEN, CDR2 SYDVKM. Trimming stripped 2 bases from V and 15 bases from J, with 11 bases between. There are 11 residues in the CDR3. The CDR3 protein is CASSLRWEVFF. The CDR3 nucleotides read TGTGCCAGCAGTTTACGGTGGGAGGTGTTCTTC.

The chain carries TRBV13 and TRBJ2-7; 9 nucleotides agree with TRBD2. Germline CDR1 and CDR2: PRHDT and FYEKMQ (reference sequence). CDR3 size: 14 residues. J lost 3 bases, V lost 5 bases, and 5 bases had no gene match. CDR3 DNA sequence: TGTGCCAGCAGCCGTAGCGGGAGTCGCTACGAGCAGTACTTC. This sequence encodes CASSRSGSRYEQYF.

The V and J genes are TRBV5-6 and TRBJ2-1; tentatively, D is TRBD1 (6 bases). The length of the CDR3 is 15 residues. V was trimmed by 3 bases and J by 1 base, leaving 11 bases between them. The germline CDR1 and CDR2 sequences are SGHDT and YYEEEE. The CDR3: CASSSYGQSYNEQFF. Here the CDR3 DNA reads TGTGCCAGCAGCTCCTACGGACAGTCCTACAATGAGCAGTTCTTC.